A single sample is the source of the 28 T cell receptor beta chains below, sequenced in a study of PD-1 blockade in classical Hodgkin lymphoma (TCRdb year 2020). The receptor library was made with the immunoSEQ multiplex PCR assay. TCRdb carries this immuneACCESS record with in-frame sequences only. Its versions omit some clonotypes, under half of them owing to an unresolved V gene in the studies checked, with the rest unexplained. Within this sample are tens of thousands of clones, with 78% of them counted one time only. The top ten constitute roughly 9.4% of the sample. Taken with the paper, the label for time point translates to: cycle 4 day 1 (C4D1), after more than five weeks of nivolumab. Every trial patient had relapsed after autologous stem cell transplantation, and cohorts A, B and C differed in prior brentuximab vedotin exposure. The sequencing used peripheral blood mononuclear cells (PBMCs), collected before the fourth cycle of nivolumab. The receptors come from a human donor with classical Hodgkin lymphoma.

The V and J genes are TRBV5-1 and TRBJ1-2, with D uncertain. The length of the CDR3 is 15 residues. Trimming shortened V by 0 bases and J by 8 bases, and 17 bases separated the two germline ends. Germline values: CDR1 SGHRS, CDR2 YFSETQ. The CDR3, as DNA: TGCGCCAGCAGCTTGGGGTCTGGGCAGCCGAGGGGCTACACCTTC. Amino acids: CASSLGSGQPRGYTF.

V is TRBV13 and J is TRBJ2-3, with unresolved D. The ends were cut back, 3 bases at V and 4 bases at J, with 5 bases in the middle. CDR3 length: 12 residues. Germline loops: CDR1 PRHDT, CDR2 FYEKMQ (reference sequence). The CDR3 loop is CASSFGADTQYF. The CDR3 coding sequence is TGTGCCAGCAGCTTTGGTGCAGATACGCAGTATTTT.

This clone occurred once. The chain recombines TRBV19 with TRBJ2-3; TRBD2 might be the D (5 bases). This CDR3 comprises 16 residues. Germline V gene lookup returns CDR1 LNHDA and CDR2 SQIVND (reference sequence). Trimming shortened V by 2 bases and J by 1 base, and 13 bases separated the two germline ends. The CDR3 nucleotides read TGTGCCAGTAGTATATCGCGGGTCGGCGGCACAGATACGCAGTATTTT. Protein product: CASSISRVGGTDTQYF.

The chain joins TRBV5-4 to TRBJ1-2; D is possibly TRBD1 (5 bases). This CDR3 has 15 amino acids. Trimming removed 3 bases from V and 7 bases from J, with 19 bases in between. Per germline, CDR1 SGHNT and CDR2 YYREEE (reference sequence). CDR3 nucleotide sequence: TGTGCCAGCAGCTCGGCTAGGGAGGGGCGATTTGGCTACACCTTC. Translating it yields CASSSAREGRFGYTF.

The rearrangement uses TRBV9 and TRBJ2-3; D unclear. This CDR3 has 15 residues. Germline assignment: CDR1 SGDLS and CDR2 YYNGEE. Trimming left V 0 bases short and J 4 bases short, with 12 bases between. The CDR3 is CASSVDHASPDTQYF. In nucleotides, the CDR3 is TGTGCCAGCAGCGTAGATCACGCTAGTCCAGATACGCAGTATTTT.

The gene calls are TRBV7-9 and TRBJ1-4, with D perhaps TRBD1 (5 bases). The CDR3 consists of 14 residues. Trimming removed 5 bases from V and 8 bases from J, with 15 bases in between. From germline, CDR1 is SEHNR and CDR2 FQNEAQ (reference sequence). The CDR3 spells CASSQSATVEKLFF. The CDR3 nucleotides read TGTGCCAGCAGCCAAAGCGCGACAGTGGAAAAACTGTTTTTT. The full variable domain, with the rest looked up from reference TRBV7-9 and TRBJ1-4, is DTGVSQNPRHKITKRGQNVTFRCDPISEHNRLYWYRQTLGQGPEFLTYFQNEAQLEKSRLLSDRFSAERPKGSFSTLEIQRTEQGDSAMYLCASSQSATVEKLFFGSGTQLSVL.

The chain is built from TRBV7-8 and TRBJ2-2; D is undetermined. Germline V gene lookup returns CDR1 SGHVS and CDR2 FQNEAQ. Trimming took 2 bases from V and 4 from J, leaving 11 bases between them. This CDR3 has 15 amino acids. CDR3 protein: CASSLFASPTGELFF. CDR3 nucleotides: TGTGCCAGCAGCTTATTCGCCTCGCCCACCGGGGAGCTGTTTTTT.

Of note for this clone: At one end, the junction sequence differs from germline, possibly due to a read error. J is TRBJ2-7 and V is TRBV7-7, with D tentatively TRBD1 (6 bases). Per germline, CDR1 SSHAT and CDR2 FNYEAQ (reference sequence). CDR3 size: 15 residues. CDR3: CASSLGAGATYEQYF. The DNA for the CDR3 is TGTGCTAGCAGCTTAGGGGCAGGGGCCACCTACGAGCAGTACTTC.

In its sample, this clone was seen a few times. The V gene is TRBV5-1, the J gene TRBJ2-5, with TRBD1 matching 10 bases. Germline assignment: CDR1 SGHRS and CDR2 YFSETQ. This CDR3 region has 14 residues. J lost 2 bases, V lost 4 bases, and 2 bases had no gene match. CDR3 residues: CASSGTGVQETQYF. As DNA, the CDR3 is TGCGCCAGCAGCGGGACAGGGGTTCAAGAGACCCAGTACTTC. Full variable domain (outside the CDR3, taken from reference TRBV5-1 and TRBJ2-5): KAGVTQTPRYLIKTRGQQVTLSCSPISGHRSVSWYQQTPGQGLQFLFEYFSETQRNKGNFPGRFSGRQFSNSRSEMNVSTLELGDSALYLCASSGTGVQETQYFGPGTRLLVL.

CDR3 sequence reads: CASSRGVGMNTEAFF. Here the CDR3 DNA reads TGCGCCAGCAGCCGCGGTGTAGGGATGAACACTGAAGCTTTCTTT. J is TRBJ1-1 and V is TRBV5-1; D not certain. The CDR3 has 15 amino acids. V gave up 4 bases and J gave up 0 bases, with 13 bases separating them. Germline V gene lookup returns CDR1 SGHRS and CDR2 YFSETQ.

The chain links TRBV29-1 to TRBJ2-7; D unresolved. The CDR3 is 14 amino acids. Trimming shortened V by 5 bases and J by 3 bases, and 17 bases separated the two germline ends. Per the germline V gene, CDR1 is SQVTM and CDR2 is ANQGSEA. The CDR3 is CSVLSFLGSYEQYF. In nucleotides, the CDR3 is TGCAGCGTTCTGTCCTTCCTTGGAAGCTACGAGCAGTACTTC.

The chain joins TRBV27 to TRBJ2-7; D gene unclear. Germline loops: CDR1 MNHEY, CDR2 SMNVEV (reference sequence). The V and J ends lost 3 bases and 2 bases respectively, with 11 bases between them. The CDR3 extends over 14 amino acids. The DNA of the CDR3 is TGTGCCAGCAGTTTTCTGTCATCCCCCTACGAGCAGTACTTC. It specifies CASSFLSSPYEQYF.

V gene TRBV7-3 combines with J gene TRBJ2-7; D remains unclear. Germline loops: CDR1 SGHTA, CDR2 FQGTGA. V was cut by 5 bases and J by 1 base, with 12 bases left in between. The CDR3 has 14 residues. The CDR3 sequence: CASSKGPNSYEQYF. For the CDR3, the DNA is TGTGCCAGCAGCAAGGGCCCGAATTCCTACGAGCAGTACTTC.

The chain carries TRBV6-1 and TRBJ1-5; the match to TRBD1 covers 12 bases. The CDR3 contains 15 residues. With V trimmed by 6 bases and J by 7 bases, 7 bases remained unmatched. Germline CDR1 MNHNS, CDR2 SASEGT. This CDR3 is CASSGDRGLLQPQHF. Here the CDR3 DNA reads TGTGCCAGCAGCGGGGACAGGGGGCTTCTCCAGCCCCAGCATTTT.

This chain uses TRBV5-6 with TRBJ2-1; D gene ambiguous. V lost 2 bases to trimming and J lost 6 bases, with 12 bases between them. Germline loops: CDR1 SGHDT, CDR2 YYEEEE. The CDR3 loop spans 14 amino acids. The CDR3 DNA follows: TGTGCCAGCAGCTTCAGGTTTGTAAGCAATGAGCAGTTCTTC. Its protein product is CASSFRFVSNEQFF.

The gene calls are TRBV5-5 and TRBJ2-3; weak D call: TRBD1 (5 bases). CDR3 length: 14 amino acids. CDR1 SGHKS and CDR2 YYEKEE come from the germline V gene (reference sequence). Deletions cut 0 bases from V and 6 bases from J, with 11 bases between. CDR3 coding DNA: TGTGCCAGCAGCTTGGGACAGCACGCGGATACGCAGTATTTT. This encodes CASSLGQHADTQYF.

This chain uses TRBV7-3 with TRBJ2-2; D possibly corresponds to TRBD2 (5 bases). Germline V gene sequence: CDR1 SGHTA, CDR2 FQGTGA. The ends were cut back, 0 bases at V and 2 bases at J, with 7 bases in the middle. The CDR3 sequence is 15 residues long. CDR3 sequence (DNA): TGTGCCAGCAGCTTAACAGCGGAAAACACCGGGGAGCTGTTTTTT. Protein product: CASSLTAENTGELFF.

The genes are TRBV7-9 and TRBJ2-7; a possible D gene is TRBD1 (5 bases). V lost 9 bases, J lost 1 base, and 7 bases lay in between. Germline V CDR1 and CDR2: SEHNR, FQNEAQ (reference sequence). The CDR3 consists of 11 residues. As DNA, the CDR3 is TGTGCCAGTGGACAATCCTACGAGCAGTACTTC. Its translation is CASGQSYEQYF.

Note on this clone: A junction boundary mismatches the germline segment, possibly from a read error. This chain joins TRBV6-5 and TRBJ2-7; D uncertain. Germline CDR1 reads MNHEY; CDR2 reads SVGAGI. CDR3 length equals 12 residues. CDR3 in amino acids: CAISVTGYEQYF. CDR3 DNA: TGTGCCATCAGTGTAACGGGCTACGAGCAGTACTTC.

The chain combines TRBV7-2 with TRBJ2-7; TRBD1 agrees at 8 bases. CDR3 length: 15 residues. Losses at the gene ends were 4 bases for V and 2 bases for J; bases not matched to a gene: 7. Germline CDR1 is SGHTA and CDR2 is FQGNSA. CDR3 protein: CASSSHGQGTYEQYF. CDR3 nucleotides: TGTGCCAGCAGCTCTCACGGACAGGGAACCTACGAGCAGTACTTC.

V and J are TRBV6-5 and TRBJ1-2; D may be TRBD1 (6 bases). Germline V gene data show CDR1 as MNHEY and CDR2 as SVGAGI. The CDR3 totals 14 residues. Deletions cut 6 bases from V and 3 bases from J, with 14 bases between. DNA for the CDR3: TGTGCCAGCAGGCTCACAGGGTCGGACTATGGCTACACCTTC. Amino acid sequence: CASRLTGSDYGYTF.

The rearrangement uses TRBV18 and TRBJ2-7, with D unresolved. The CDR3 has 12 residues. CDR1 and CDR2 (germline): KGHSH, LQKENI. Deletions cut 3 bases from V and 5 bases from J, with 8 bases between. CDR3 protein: CASSPSIDEQYF. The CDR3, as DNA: TGTGCCAGCTCACCGTCGATAGACGAGCAGTACTTC.

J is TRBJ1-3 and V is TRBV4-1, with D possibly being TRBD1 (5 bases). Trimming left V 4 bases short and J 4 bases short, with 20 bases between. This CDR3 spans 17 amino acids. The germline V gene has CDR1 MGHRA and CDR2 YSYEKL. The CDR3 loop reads CASSRDPTEPLGNTIYF. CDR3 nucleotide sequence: TGCGCCAGCAGCCGAGACCCGACAGAGCCTTTGGGAAACACCATATATTTT.

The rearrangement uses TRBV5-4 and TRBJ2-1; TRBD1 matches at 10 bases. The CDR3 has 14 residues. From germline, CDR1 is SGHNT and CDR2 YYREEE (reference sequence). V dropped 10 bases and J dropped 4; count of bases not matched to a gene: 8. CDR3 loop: CAGRTGGVYNEQFF. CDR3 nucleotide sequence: TGTGCCGGAAGGACAGGGGGTGTGTACAATGAGCAGTTCTTC.

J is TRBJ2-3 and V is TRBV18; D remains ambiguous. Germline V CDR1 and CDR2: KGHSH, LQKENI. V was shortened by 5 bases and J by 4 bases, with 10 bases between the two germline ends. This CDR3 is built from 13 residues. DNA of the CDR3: TGTGCCAGCTCATCACTACACGCAGATACGCAGTATTTT. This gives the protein CASSSLHADTQYF.

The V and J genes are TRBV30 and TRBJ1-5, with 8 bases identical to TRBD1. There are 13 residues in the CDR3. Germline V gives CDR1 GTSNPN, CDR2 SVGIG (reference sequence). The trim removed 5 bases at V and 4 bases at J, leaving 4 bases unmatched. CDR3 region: CAWEQGVNQPQHF. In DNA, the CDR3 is TGTGCCTGGGAACAGGGGGTTAATCAGCCCCAGCATTTT.

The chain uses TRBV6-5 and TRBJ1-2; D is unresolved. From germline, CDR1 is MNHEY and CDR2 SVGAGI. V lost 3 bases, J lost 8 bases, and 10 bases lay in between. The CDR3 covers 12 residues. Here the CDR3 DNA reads TGTGCCAGCAGTTATACCGGTGGCGGCTACACCTTC. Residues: CASSYTGGGYTF.

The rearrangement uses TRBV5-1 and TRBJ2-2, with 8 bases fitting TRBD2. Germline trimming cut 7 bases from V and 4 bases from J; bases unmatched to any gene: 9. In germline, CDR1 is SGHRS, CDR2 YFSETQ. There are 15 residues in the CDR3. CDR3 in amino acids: CASCEGGGFTGELFF. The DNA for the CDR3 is TGCGCCAGCTGCGAGGGCGGGGGGTTCACCGGGGAGCTGTTTTTT.